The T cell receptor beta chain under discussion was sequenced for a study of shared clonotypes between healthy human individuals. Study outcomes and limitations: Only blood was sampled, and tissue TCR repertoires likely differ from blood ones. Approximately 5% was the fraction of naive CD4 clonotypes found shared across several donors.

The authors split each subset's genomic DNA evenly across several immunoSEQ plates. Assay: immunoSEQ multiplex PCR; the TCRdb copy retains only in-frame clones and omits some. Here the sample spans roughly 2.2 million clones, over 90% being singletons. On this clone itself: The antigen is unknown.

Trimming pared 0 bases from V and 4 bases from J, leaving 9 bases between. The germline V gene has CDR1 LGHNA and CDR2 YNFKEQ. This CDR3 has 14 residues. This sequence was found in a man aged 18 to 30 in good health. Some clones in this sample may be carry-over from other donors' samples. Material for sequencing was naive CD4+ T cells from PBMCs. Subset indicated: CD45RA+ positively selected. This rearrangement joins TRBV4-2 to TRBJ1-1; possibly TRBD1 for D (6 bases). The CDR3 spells CASSQDPGATEAFF. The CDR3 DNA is TGTGCCAGCAGCCAAGACCCAGGGGCCACTGAAGCTTTCTTT.